The TCR beta chain under discussion was sequenced for a study of type 1 regulatory T cells. There are a few counts of this clonotype. Its antigen is still unknown. It is likely a read error: a sequence one base away is far more abundant. Losses at the gene ends were 6 bases for V and 13 bases for J; bases not matched to a gene: 16. The germline CDR1 and CDR2 sequences are SGHRS and YFSETQ. The CDR3 spans 15 residues. A single record per CDR3 protein comes from TCRdb applying MiXCR to the reads. The profile shows 35,000 to 50,000 distinct CDR3 sequences, 12% of them singletons. This clonotype was obtained from a human donor in good health. Sequencing was carried out using cultured non-Tr1 T cells, either the whole culture or a sorted T cell fraction (not recorded which). This sequence joins TRBV5-1 and TRBJ2-1; 10 bases fit TRBD2. CDR3 protein: CASILGLAPGETQFF. CDR3 DNA: TGCGCCAGCATCCTGGGACTAGCGCCCGGAGAGACCCAGTTCTTC.